The clone carrying this T cell receptor (beta chain) was counted only a few times. Its antigen remains unknown. Assay: immunoSEQ multiplex PCR; the TCRdb copy retains only in-frame clones and omits some. The top ten hold roughly 13% of the sample, which has approximately 500,000 clones, over 70% seen once. This specimen comes from a study of shared clonotypes between healthy human individuals. Turning to the study itself: The study drew on a couple of women and a few men aged 18 to 49 as donors. Study outcomes and limitations: The represented genetic and exposure-history diversity was limited by the small number of donors.

All donors qualified as healthy HIV-negative adults and had experienced no recent acute infections or vaccinations. Extraction of genomic DNA in unsorted samples used about 90 million PBMCs. J was trimmed by 2 bases and V by 6 bases; bases with no gene match: 7. The CDR3 is 14 amino acids. Germline V lookup: CDR1 SQVTM, CDR2 ANQGSEA. This TCR was sampled from a woman between 40 and 50 years old in good health. Some clones in this sample may be carry-over from other donors' samples. The chain combines TRBV29-1 with TRBJ2-1; the match to TRBD2 covers 7 bases. Input material: PBMCs. The CDR3 region has the DNA TGCAGCGTGTCCCCTAGCGGAGCCTACAATGAGCAGTTCTTC. It specifies CSVSPSGAYNEQFF.